This T cell receptor (beta chain) was documented in a study of T cell repertoires in cytomegalovirus infection (dated by TCRdb to between 2018 and 2021). Some background on the complete study: Alongside well-studied HLA-B-restricted epitopes, the peptide stimulations were aimed at recently identified HLA-C-restricted CMV epitopes, whose presentation resists viral immunomodulation. Donor HLA type was relevant to the analysis, because carriage of CMV infection together with the matching HLA type was indicated by public TCR beta signatures.

V loses 0 bases, J loses 4 bases, and the germline ends lie 21 bases apart. Sequences GTSNPN (CDR1) and SVGIG (CDR2) are obtained from the germline V gene (reference sequence). The CDR3 spans 18 residues, from the cysteine through the phenylalanine. Only the CDR3 part of the read is kept: 54 bases, read in frame from the first base. In regard to this clonotype: Its cognate antigen has yet to be identified. The sample holds no much larger clone one base away, and base qualities are not on file.

General conclusions and limits of the study: In both this cohort and an independent cohort of some 350 donors, the cumulative frequency of public TCR beta family members distinguished carriers of CMV infection plus the relevant HLA type. The ex vivo response was dominated by HLA-C-restricted CMV-specific TCR beta clonotypes, and the single most frequent clonotype in two of eight donors was supplied by these HLA-C-restricted clonotypes.

Sequencing relied on an Illumina HiSeq 1500. TCRdb cleaned the public reads at Q25 with fastp, built clones with MiXCR and kept in-frame beta chains. Here each entry gathers all rows of one CDR3 protein and keeps the most common genes and DNA. This sample holds about 60,000 distinct CDR3 sequences; 20% to 25% were observed only once. Roughly 73% of the sample is held by the ten biggest clonotypes. Sample treatment or condition, as interpreted from the label and publication: in vitro stimulation with specific CMV peptide epitopes to enrich CMV-specific T cells. The sample consisted of CD8+ T cells from cultured PBMCs, taken from culture after CMV antigen stimulation. Recombination connected TRBV30 to TRBJ2-2; a tentative D match to TRBD2 spans 5 bases. The TCR comes from a human donor in good health (CMV status not recorded). Some clones in this sample may be carry-over from other donors' samples. The sequence in DNA is TGTGCCTGGAGTGTGATTCTATCCGGGCATGGAGGCACCGGGGAGCTGTTTTTT. It codes for CAWSVILSGHGGTGELFF.